Sequencing of this T cell receptor (beta chain) was carried out in a study of vaccination and CD4 T cells after COVID-19. Documented treatment: roughly 11-day PBMC culture with coronavirus spike peptide pools or control peptides (ViraFEST assay). T cells were expanded with peptide pools, and expanded clonotypes were identified by TCR sequencing. Investigators isolated CD4+ T cells by negative selection after 10 days of culture. As for this clonotype: Its target is not known. Relative to the germline gene, one junction end is altered; a read error may explain this.

This CDR3 spans 13 amino acids. From germline, CDR1 is SGHTA and CDR2 FQGTGA. With the Oncomine TCR Beta short-read assay, DNA from cultured CD4+ T cells was sequenced. A single record per CDR3 protein comes from TCRdb applying MiXCR to the PCR reads. The sample has over 10,000 distinct CDR3 sequences, just under 80% seen once; the top ten hold over 25%. The material sequenced was CD4+ T cells from blood, cultured in vitro. The sequence was collected from a human donor who had recovered from COVID-19. This chain joins TRBV7-3 and TRBJ1-2, with D unclear. The CDR3 sequence: CASSYWLVAGLIF. The CDR3 coding sequence is TGTGCCAGCAGCTATTGGCTGGTAGCCGGTCTGATCTTC.